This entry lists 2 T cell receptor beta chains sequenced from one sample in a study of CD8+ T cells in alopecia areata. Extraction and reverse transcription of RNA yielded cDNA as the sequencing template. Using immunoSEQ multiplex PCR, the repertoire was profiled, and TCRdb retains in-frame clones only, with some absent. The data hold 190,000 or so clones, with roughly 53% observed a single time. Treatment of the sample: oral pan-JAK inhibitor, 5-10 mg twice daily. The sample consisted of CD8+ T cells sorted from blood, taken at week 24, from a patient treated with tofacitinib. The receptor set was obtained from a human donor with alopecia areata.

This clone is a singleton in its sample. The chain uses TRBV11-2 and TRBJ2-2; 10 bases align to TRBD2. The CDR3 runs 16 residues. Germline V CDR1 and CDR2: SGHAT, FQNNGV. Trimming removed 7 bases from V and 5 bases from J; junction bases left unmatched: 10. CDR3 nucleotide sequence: TGTGCCAGCACCAATAGCGGGGGGTACTCTACCGGGGAGCTGTTTTTT. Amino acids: CASTNSGGYSTGELFF.

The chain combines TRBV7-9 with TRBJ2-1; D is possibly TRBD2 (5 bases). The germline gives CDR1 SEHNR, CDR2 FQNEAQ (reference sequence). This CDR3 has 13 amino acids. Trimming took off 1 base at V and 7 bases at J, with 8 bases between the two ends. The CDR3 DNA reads TGTGCCAGCAGCTTAGAGCGAGGGAATGAGCAGTTCTTC. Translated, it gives CASSLERGNEQFF. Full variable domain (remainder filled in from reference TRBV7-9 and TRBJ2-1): DTGVSQNPRHKITKRGQNVTFRCDPISEHNRLYWYRQTLGQGPEFLTYFQNEAQLEKSRLLSDRFSAERPKGSFSTLEIQRTEQGDSAMYLCASSLERGNEQFFGPGTRLTVL.